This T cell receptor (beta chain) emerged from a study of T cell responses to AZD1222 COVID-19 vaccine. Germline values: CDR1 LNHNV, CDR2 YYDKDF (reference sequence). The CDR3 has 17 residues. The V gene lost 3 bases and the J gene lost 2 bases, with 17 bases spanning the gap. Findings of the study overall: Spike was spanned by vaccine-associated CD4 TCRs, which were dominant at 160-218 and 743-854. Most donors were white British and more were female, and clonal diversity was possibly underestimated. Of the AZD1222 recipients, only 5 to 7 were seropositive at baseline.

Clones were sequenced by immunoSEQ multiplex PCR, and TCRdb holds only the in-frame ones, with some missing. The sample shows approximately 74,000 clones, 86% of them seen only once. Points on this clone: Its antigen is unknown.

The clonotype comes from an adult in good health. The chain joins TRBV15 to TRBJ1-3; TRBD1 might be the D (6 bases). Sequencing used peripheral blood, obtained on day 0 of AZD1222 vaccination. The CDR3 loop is CATSRLLGGTAGNTIYF. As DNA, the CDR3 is TGTGCCACCAGCAGGCTCCTAGGGGGAACAGCTGGAAACACCATATATTTT.